The subject of this entry is one TCR beta chain. Original processing methods: Researchers report that nucleated cell counts were estimated from reference gene primer amplification. TCRdb keeps only in-frame clones here, not all; method: immunoSEQ multiplex PCR. V and J calls and clone size are those listed in that table; D and trimming were worked out from the DNA. The sample contains about 250,000 clones, approximately 84% of which appear only once. These data are taken from a study of blood T cell repertoires in COVID-19. Looking at the study overall: COVID-19 samples from acute and convalescent phases originated in the United States, Italy and Spain.

The cohort comprised adults aged roughly 18 to 95 years residing in about two dozen US areas. Each recovered donor of Cohort 3 presented with two negative PCRs, clearance, or symptom resolution. There are 16 residues in the CDR3. Looked up from germline, CDR1 is SEHNR and CDR2 is FQNEAQ (reference sequence). The ends were cut back, 0 bases at V and 3 bases at J, with 15 bases in the middle. The receptor comes from a man in his forties who had recovered from COVID-19. The sample comprised PBMCs or T cells enriched from blood (not recorded which). V and J are TRBV7-9 and TRBJ2-7; D possibly corresponds to TRBD2 (5 bases). In DNA, the CDR3 is TGTGCCAGCAGCTTAGCGCAGTCGGGAAATGTCTACGAGCAGTACTTC. Translated, it gives CASSLAQSGNVYEQYF.